This T cell receptor beta chain was sequenced during a study of blood T cells in healthy people across ages. The second PCR ran roughly 6 to 11 cycles with a sample-barcoded 5' primer and J-beta primers. TCRdb passed the 5' RACE reads through MiXCR, listing each CDR3 protein once. The data show 800,000 to 950,000 distinct CDR3 sequences, approximately 32% seen once. This CDR3 is built from 14 residues. Germline lookup yields CDR1 SGHDN and CDR2 FVKESK. V was shortened by 1 base and J by 5 bases, with 9 bases between the two germline ends. Study results and caveats: Age brought a roughly linear fall in TCR beta diversity measured per million T cells.

This clonotype was picked up many times. Its matching antigen is unknown. The same data also contributed to another study, on T cells of mothers and their children. This second report adds: At a rate of approximately 1.5 ug per 15 ul, cDNA synthesis received all of the extracted RNA. Each child contributed roughly 3 million TCR beta CDR3 reads, while each mother contributed over 8.5 million.

The chain links TRBV14 to TRBJ1-3; D is uncertain. Sample: blood. This clonotype was sampled from a woman in her forties in good health. The CDR3: CASSQGYLRNTIYF. The CDR3 nucleotides are TGTGCCAGCAGCCAAGGGTACCTACGAAACACCATATATTTT.